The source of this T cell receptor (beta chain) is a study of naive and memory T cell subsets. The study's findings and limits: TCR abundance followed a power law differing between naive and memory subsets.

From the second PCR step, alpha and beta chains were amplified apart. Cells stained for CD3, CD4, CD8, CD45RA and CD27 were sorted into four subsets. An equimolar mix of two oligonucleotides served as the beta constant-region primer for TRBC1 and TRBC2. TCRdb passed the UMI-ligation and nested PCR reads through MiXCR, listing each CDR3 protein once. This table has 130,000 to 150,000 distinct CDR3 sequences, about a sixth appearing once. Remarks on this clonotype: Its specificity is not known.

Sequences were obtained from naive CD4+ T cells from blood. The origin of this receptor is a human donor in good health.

The CDR3 region is CASKSLGLRELFF. CDR3 DNA sequence: TGTGCCAGCAAGAGTTTGGGCCTTCGAGAGCTGTTTTTT. This chain connects TRBV28 to TRBJ2-2; no definite D call. Germline assignment: CDR1 MDHEN and CDR2 SYDVKM. The ends were cut back, 7 bases at V and 11 bases at J, with 17 bases in the middle. This CDR3 has 13 amino acids.